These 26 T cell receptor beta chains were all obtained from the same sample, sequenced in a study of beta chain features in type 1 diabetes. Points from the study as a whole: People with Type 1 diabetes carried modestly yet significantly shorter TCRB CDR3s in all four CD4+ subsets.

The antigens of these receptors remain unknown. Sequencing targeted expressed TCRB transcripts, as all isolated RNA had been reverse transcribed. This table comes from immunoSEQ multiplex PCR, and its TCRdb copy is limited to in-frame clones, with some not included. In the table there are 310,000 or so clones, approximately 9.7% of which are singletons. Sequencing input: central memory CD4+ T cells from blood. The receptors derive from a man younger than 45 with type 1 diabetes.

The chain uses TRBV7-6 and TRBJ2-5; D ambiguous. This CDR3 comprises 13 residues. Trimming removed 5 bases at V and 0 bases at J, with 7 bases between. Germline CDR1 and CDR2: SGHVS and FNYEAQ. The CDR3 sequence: CASSPRNQETQYF. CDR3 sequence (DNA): TGTGCCAGCAGCCCACGGAACCAAGAGACCCAGTACTTC.

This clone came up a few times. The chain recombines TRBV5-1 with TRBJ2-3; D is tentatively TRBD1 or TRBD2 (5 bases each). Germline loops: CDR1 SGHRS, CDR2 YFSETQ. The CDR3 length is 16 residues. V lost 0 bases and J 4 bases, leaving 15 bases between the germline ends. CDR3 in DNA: TGCGCCAGCAGCTTGGCAACCGGGGCATGGGCAGATACGCAGTATTTT. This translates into CASSLATGAWADTQYF.

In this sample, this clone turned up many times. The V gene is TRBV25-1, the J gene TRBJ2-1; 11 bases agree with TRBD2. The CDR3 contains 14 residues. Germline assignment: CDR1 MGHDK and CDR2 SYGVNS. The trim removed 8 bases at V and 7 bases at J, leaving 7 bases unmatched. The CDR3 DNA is TGTGCCAGCGTCCCGCCTAGCGGGGGGAATGAGCAGTTCTTC. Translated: CASVPPSGGNEQFF.

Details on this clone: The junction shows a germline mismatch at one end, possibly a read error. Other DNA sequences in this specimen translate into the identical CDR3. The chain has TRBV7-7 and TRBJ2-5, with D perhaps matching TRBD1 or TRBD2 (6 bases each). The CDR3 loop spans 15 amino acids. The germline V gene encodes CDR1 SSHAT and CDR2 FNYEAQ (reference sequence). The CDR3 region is CASSLDGRGPETQYF. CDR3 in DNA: TGTGCGAGCAGCTTAGACGGTCGGGGGCCCGAGACCCAGTACTTC.

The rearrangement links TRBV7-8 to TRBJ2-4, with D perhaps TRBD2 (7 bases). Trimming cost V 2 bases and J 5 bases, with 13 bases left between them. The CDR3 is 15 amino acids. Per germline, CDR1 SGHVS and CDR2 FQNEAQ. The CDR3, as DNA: TGTGCCAGCAGCTTATTTCGGGGGGCCGAAAACATTCAGTACTTC. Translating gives CASSLFRGAENIQYF.

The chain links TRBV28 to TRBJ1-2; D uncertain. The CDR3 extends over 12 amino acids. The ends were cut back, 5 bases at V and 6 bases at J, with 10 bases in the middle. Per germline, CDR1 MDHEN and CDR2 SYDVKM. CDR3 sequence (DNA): TGTGCCAGCAGTCAATCAAGGGATGGCTACACCTTC. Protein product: CASSQSRDGYTF.

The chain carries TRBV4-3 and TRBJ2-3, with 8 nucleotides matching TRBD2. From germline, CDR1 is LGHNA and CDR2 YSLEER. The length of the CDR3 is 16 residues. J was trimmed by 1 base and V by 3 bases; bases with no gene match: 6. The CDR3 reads CASSQNVGGGTDTQYF. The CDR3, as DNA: TGCGCCAGCAGCCAGAATGTCGGGGGGGGCACAGATACGCAGTATTTT.

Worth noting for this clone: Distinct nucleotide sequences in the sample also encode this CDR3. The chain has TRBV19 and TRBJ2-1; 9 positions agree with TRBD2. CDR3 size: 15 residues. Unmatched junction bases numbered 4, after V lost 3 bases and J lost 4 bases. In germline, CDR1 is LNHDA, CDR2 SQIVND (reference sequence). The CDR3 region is CASSIQRGAYNEQFF. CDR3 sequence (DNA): TGTGCCAGTAGTATTCAGCGGGGGGCTTACAATGAGCAGTTCTTC. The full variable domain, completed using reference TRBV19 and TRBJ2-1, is DGGITQSPKYLFRKEGQNVTLSCEQNLNHDAMYWYRQDPGQGLRLIYYSQIVNDFQKGDIAEGYSVSREKKESFPLTVTSAQKNPTAFYLCASSIQRGAYNEQFFGPGTRLTVL.

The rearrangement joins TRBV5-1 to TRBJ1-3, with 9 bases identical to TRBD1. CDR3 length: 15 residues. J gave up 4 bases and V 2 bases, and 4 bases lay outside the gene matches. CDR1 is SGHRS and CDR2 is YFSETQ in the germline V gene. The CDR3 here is CASSLQGANGNTIYF. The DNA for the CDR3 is TGCGCCAGCAGCTTACAGGGGGCCAACGGAAACACCATATATTTT.

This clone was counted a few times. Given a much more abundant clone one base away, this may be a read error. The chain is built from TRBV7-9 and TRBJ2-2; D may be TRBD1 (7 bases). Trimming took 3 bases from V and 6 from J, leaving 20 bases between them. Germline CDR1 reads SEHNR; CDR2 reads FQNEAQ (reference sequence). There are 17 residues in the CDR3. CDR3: CASSLAGRQGSAGELFF. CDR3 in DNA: TGTGCCAGCAGCTTGGCCGGGAGACAGGGTTCGGCCGGGGAGCTGTTTTTT.

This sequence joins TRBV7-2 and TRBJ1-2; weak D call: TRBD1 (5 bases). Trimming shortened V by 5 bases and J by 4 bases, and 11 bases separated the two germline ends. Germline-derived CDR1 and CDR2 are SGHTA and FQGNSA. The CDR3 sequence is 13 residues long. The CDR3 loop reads CASSPGATYGYTF. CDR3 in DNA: TGTGCCAGCAGCCCCGGGGCAACCTATGGCTACACCTTC.

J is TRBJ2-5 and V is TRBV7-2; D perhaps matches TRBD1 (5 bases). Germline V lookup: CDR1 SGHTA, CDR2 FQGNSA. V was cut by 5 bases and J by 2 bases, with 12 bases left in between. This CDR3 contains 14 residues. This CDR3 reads CASSPGHTQETQYF. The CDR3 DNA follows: TGTGCCAGCAGCCCCGGACACACGCAAGAGACCCAGTACTTC.

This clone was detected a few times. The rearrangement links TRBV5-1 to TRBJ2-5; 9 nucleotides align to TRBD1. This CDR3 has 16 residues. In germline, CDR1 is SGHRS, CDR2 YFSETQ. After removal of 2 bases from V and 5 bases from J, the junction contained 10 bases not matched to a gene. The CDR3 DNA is TGCGCCAGCAGCTTTTTCGGACAGGGGTCGGAGGAGACCCAGTACTTC. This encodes CASSFFGQGSEETQYF.

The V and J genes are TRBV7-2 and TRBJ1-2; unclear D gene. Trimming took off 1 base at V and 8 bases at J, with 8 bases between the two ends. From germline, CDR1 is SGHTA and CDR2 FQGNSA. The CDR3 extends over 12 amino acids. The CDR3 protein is CASSLDFGGYTF. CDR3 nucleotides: TGTGCCAGCAGCTTAGATTTTGGGGGCTACACCTTC. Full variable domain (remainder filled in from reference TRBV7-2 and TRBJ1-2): GAGVSQSPSNKVTEKGKDVELRCDPISGHTALYWYRQSLGQGLEFLIYFQGNSAPDKSGLPSDRFSAERTGGSVSTLTIQRTQQEDSAVYLCASSLDFGGYTFGSGTRLTVV.

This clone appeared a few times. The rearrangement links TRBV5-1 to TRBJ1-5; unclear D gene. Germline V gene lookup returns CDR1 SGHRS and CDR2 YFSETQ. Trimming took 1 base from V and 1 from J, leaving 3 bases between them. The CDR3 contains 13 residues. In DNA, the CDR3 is TGCGCCAGCAGCTTGTCGAGCAATCAGCCCCAGCATTTT. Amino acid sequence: CASSLSSNQPQHF.

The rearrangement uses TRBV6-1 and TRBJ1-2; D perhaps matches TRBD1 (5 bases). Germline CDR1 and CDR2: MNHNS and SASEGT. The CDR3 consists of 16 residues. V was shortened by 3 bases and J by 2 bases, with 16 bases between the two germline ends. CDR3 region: CASSDVPGLENYGYTF. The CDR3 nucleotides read TGTGCCAGCAGTGACGTCCCGGGACTGGAGAACTATGGCTACACCTTC.

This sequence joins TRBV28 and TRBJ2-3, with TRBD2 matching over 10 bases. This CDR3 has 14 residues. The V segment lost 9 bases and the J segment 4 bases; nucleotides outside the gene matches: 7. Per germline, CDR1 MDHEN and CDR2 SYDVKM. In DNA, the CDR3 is TGTGCCAGTGATCTAGCGGGGGTCGCAGATACGCAGTATTTT. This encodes CASDLAGVADTQYF.

DNA of the CDR3: TGTGCCAGCAGCCAAGTCGCAGGGAGCAACACTGAAGCTTTCTTT. As protein: CASSQVAGSNTEAFF. The V and J genes are TRBV14 and TRBJ1-1; D may be TRBD1 (5 bases). This CDR3 contains 15 residues. V was trimmed by 1 base and J by 2 bases, leaving 11 bases between them. CDR1 is SGHDN, CDR2 FVKESK, per germline.

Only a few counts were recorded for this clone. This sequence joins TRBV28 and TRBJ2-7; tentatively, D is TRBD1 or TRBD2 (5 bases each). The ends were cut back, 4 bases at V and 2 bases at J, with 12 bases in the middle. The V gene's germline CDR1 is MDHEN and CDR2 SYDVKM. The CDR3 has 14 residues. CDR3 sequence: CASSSSGATYEQYF. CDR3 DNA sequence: TGTGCCAGCAGTTCCTCCGGGGCTACCTACGAGCAGTACTTC.

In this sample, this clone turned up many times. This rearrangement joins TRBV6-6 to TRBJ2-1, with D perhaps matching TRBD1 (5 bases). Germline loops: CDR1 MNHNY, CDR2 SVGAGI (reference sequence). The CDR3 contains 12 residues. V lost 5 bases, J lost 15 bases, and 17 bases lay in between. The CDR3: CASSGAAGLGFF. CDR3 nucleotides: TGTGCCAGCAGTGGGGCGGCCGGGCTGGGGTTCTTC.

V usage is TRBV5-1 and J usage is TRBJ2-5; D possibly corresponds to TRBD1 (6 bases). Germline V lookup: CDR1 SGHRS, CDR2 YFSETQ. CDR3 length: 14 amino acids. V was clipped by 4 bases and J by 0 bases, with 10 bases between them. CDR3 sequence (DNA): TGCGCCAGCAGCGCAGGACAGAACCAAGAGACCCAGTACTTC. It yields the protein CASSAGQNQETQYF.

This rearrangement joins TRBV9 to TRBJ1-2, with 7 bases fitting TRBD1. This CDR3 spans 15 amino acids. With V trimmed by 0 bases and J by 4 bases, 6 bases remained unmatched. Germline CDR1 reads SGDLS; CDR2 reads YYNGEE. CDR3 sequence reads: CASSVGWGQSYGYTF. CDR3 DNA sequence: TGTGCCAGCAGCGTAGGGTGGGGACAGTCCTATGGCTACACCTTC. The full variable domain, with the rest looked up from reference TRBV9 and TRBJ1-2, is DSGVTQTPKHLITATGQRVTLRCSPRSGDLSVYWYQQSLDQGLQFLIQYYNGEERAKGNILERFSAQQFPDLHSELNLSSLELGDSALYFCASSVGWGQSYGYTFGSGTRLTVV.

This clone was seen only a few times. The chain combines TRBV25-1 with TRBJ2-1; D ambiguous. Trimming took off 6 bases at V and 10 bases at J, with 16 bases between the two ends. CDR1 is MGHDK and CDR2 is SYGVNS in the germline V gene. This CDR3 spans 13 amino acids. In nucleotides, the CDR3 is TGTGCCAGCAGGGGCCCCCAAGTGGAGGAGCAGTTCTTC. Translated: CASRGPQVEEQFF.

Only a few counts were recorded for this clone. CDR3 region: CASSLDGSYGYTF. CDR3 DNA sequence: TGTGCCAGCAGCTTAGACGGGAGCTATGGCTACACCTTC. The chain has TRBV7-8 and TRBJ1-2; D not certain. The CDR3 is 13 residues long. The germline V gene has CDR1 SGHVS and CDR2 FQNEAQ. Trimming removed 1 base from V and 4 bases from J, with 7 bases in between.

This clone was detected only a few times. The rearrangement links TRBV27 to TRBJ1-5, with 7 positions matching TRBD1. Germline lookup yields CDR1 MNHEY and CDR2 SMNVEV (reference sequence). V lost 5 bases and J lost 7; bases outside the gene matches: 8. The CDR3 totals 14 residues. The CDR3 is CASSTRQGEQPQHF. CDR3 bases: TGTGCCAGCAGTACCCGACAGGGAGAGCAGCCCCAGCATTTT.

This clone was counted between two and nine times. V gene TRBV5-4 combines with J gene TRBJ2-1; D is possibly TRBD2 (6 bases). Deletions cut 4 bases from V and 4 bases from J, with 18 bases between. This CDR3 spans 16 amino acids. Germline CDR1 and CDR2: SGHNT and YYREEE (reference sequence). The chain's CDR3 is CASSPGRRGAYNEQFF. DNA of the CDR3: TGTGCCAGCAGCCCGGGTAGGAGGGGCGCGTACAATGAGCAGTTCTTC.